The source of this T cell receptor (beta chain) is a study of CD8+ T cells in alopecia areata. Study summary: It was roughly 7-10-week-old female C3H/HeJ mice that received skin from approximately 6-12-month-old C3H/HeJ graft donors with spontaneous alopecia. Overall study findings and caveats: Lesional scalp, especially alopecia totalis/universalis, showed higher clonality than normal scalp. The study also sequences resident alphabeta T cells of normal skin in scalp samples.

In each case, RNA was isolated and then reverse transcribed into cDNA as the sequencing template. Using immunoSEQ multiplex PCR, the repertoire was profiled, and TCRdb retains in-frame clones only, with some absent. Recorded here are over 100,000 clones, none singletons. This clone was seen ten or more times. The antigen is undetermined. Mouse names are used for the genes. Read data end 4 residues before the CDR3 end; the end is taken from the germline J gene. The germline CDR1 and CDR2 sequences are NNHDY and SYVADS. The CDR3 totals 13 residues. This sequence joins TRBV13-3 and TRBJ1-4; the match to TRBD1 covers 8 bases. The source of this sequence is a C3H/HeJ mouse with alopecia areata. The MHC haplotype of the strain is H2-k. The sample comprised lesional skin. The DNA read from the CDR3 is TGTGCCAGCAGGGACAGGGCCGGCGAA. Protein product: CASRDRAGE. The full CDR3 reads CASRDRAGERLFF.